This TCR beta chain appears in the sequencing data of a study of regulatory T cells in long-lasting Graves disease. Study conclusions and caveats: Segments TRBV28, TRBJ1-2 and TRBJ2-5 showed preferential usage in persistent disease. The persistent group shared some 2,700 public clonotypes, more than the approximately 880 shared by new patients.

The TCR beta library used iRepertoire HTBI primers with Arm-PCR amplification of CDR3. Each CDR3 protein gets one entry after TCRdb re-called the multiplex PCR reads with MiXCR. The sample contains 650,000 to 700,000 distinct CDR3 sequences, 25% to 30% of which appear only once. Comment on this clonotype: Its antigen remains unidentified.

Time point: persistent/refractory GD, antithyroid drugs over 5 years with positive TRAb. PBMC-derived RNA was used for the TCR library. Patients of an endocrinology department in Xi'an, China, were included. The peripheral blood volume drawn was 8 to 9.5 milliliters, and it was collected into EDTA tubes. The germline gives CDR1 DFQATT, CDR2 SNEGSKA (reference sequence). The CDR3 has 12 amino acids. Trimming took off 3 bases at V and 2 bases at J, with 8 bases between the two ends. The chain has TRBV20-1 and TRBJ2-7, with D unresolved. The sequence was collected from a female donor with Graves disease. The sequenced sample was peripheral blood mononuclear cells (PBMCs), obtained when the disease was refractory, from a patient treated with antithyroid drugs. CDR3 bases: TGCAGTGCTAGGGCGGCGACCTACGAGCAGTACTTC. This sequence encodes CSARAATYEQYF.